The T cell receptor beta chain under discussion was sequenced for a study of CD8 T cells in Susac syndrome (dated by TCRdb to about 2019). In the study overall: Whether CD8+ T cell activation and differentiation in Susac syndrome was antigen driven was tested using repertoire sequencing.

RNA was extracted using the RNeasy kit, and roughly 0.5 to 1 microgram was reverse transcribed with random hexamers. The immunoSEQ multiplex PCR assay, which covers 54 Vbeta and 13 Jbeta segments, was used to amplify TCR beta CDR3 regions. PCR amplification bias was corrected using a synthetic template baseline for primer optimization and computational correction. The authors processed their data as follows. Reads were annotated to V, D and J genes per IMGT and analyzed with immunoSEQ Analyzer, keeping only productive sequences. To calculate clonality, Shannon entropy was normalized by log2 of the number of productive unique sequences and then subtracted from one. For each patient and control, public and private clones were evaluated within the 100 most prevalent clones. A clone was defined as Susac-specific if it was absent from the healthy and MS cohorts, from about a thousand published viral clones and from other ImmuneACCESS disease sequences. The public reads were reanalyzed by TCRdb: fastp trimming at Q25, MiXCR alignment, in-frame beta chains only. Records with the same CDR3 protein are collapsed into one entry carrying the most frequent genes and DNA. For this entry, the V and J calls and clone size follow TCRdb and not the study's own pipeline. The sample yields about 140,000 distinct CDR3 sequences; around 94% were counted once. The leading ten clones occupy over 0.07% of the sample.

High-throughput TCR beta sequencing profiled peripheral blood CD8+ and CD4+ T cells from healthy donors, Susac syndrome patients and multiple sclerosis patients. Healthy donors were included as age- and sex-matched controls. Bulk CD8+ and CD4+ T cells were purified magnetically by negative isolation, whereas CD8+ TEMRA cells were enriched by FACS. Blood was drawn into EDTA tubes, processed within 24 hours, and PBMCs were isolated by density gradient centrifugation. PBMCs destined for TCR sequencing were cryopreserved in liquid nitrogen and later thawed in a 37 °C water bath. The sorted or isolated CD4+, CD8+ and CD8+ TEMRA cells reached a purity of at least 90%. What the research found in general, with its limitations: The number of individuals in the TCR sequencing and HLA analysis was recognized as being relatively small.

On this clonotype: Its cognate antigen has yet to be identified. Per-base qualities were not stored, and no clone one base away is much larger.

Sequences were obtained from CD4+ T cells from PBMCs. The sequence was collected from a human donor in good health.

The CDR3 protein sequence reads: CATSDPTTDRGVDTQYF. The nucleotides are TGTGCCACCAGTGATCCGACGACCGACAGGGGAGTAGATACGCAGTATTTT. The chain is encoded by TRBV24-1 joined to TRBJ2-3, with 8 bases aligning to TRBD1. V loses 3 bases at its end and J loses 5 bases; junction bases beyond the gene matches: 12. The CDR3 runs 17 amino acids, cysteine and phenylalanine included. The kept DNA is CDR3 alone, 51 bases in frame from the first base. CDR1 and CDR2, looked up from the germline V gene, are KGHDR and SFDVKD.